This T cell receptor beta chain is from a study of T cells in Graves' hyperthyroidism and ophthalmopathy. This CDR3 comprises 10 residues. CDR1 and CDR2 from the germline V gene are SQVTM and ANQGSEA. Between the trimmed V and J ends, which lost 7 bases and 7 bases, there was a span of 10 bases. RNA transcripts gave rise to amplified TCR beta CDR3 regions. First-round RT-PCR targeting the TCR CDR3 was performed with the HTBI primer set. TCRdb re-analysed the multiplex PCR reads in MiXCR, keeping a single row per CDR3 protein. Seen here are about 680,000 distinct CDR3 sequences, approximately 40% observed once, and the top ten hold 31%.

This chain connects TRBV29-1 to TRBJ2-5; a weak D match, TRBD1 (7 bases). The sequencing sample was made of blood. The clonotype was recovered from a woman in her forties with Graves' hyperthyroidism. The CDR3, as DNA: TGCAGCGCCCAGGGGGGGACCCAGTACTTC. As protein: CSAQGGTQYF.